Each of the 2 T cell receptor beta chains below was sequenced from the same sample in a study of T cells in Graves' hyperthyroidism and ophthalmopathy. What was amplified from RNA transcripts were TCR beta CDR3 regions. An initial round of RT-PCR targeting the TCR CDR3 relied on the HTBI primer set. One entry per CDR3 protein results from TCRdb running MiXCR on the multiplex PCR reads. The sample lists around 690,000 distinct CDR3 sequences; more than 20% were seen once. What was sequenced was blood. The receptors were sampled from a man between 25 and 39 years old with Graves' ophthalmopathy.

This clonotype was counted a few times. DNA for the CDR3: TGTGCCAGCAGACCCTTCGGACAGGGGGACACCGGGGAGCTGTTTTTT. It encodes CASRPFGQGDTGELFF. The rearrangement uses TRBV7-9 and TRBJ2-2; 10 bases map to TRBD1. CDR1 is SEHNR, CDR2 FQNEAQ, per germline (reference sequence). V dropped 6 bases and J dropped 3; count of bases not matched to a gene: 7. This CDR3 is built from 16 residues.

V gene TRBV2 combines with J gene TRBJ2-7; 7 bases line up with TRBD2. CDR3 length equals 16 residues. CDR1 SNHLY and CDR2 FYNNEI come from the germline V gene. J lost 1 base, V lost 6 bases, and 12 bases had no gene match. The CDR3 coding sequence is TGTGCCAGCAGCGGAAGCTATACTAGCGTTTCCTACGAGCAGTACTTC. Encoded protein: CASSGSYTSVSYEQYF.